What follows is one T cell receptor (beta chain) and its context. No antigen is known for it. Nothing much larger sits one base from this clone, and base qualities are not available. TCRbeta CDR3 regions were amplified from genomic DNA by means of the immunoSEQ Assay, a bias-controlled multiplex PCR. The original methods were these. Within the assay, amplification of reference gene primers was used to estimate how many nucleated cells each sample contained. To quantify the absolute abundance of each unique TCRbeta CDR3 rearrangement, sequence reads were collapsed and filtered. For each sample, productive Simpson clonality was calculated as the square root of Simpson's diversity index over productive rearrangements. Held by TCRdb, this immuneACCESS table contains in-frame sequences only and omits some clones. Under half of the omission traces to an unresolved V gene where checked; the cause of the rest is unknown. The DNA was the basis for D and trimming; V, J and clone size are from that table. The sample includes around 300,000 clones, with approximately 88% observed a single time. The ten largest clones take up less than 5.5% of the sample.

These data are taken from a study of blood T cell repertoires in COVID-19 (TCRdb year 2020). With regard to the full study: Samples from collaborators originated in the United States, Italy and Spain and spanned both the acute and convalescent phases of COVID-19. Samples were obtained from the ongoing ImmuneRACE study (first 160 participants) and from about 1,300 subjects provided by 6 global collaborators. HLA class I and class II types, where available, came from metadata supplied by the sample provider rather than from assay-based typing. A de-identified subject ID, COVID-19 status, age in years and sex were almost always included in the sample metadata. A freely available public database, intended as a resource for researchers studying the immune response to SARS-CoV-2, is where the repertoires were released. The material from the prospective study consisted of cDNA or gDNA derived from T cells, B-cell-depleted T cells, or PBMCs. Subjects who had been exposed to COVID-19, were actively infected with it, or had recovered from it provided the deeply sampled blood TCRbeta repertoires that made up the dataset. What the study reported, not specific to this receptor: Clinical and demographic metadata were provided uncurated, with the amount varying by source and participant.

In the prospective study, participants were about 18 to 100 years old, resided in approximately 25 geographic areas of the United States, and were enrolled through a virtual design. In the prospective study, cohorts were assigned on the basis of participant-reported clinical history obtained from a screening survey and a study questionnaire. Recovered participants in ImmuneRACE Cohort 3 were defined by two consecutive negative NP/OP PCR tests, clearance by a healthcare professional, or resolution of symptoms. In the prospective study, mobile phlebotomists collected whole blood, serum and a nasopharyngeal or oropharyngeal swab from each participant. Prospective study participants could optionally give additional blood draws and questionnaires over an approximately two-month period. Before DNA extraction, prospective study blood samples were shipped either frozen or at room temperature. Counted from cysteine to phenylalanine, this CDR3 has 14 amino acids. Here the CDR3 DNA is all that survives: 42 bases in frame from base 1. The V end loses 0 bases and the J end loses 3 bases, and a stretch of 10 bases separates them. CDR1 SGHNT and CDR2 YYREEE were looked up in the germline V gene (reference sequence).

The V and J genes are TRBV5-4 and TRBJ2-7; the D gene is perhaps TRBD1, on 6 matching bases. This receptor was identified in a man aged 30 to 39 who had recovered from COVID-19. Sequenced input: PBMCs or T cells enriched from blood (not recorded which). The CDR3 reads CASSLAQGGYEQYF. The DNA sequence is TGTGCCAGCAGCTTGGCGCAAGGGGGCTACGAGCAGTACTTC.